The sequence of this T cell receptor (beta chain) was determined in a study of OX40 agonist ivuxolimab in advanced cancers. Study information: Intravenous ivuxolimab at 0.01 to 10 mg/kg was given to patients every 2 weeks. Participants, 82.7% male, averaged about 56 years of age, ranging from about 23 to 80.

This clone was seen only a few times. The germline CDR1 and CDR2 sequences are LNHDA and SQIVND (reference sequence). Trimming took 5 bases from V and 0 from J, leaving 16 bases between them. The CDR3 contains 16 residues. Clones were sequenced by immunoSEQ multiplex PCR, and TCRdb holds only the in-frame ones, with some missing. This table has about 50,000 clones, approximately 80% appearing once. This receptor was obtained from an adult with an advanced solid tumor such as melanoma, head and neck, liver or kidney cancer. The starting material was CD4+ or CD8+ T cells sorted from blood, obtained in a trial of the OX40 agonist ivuxolimab. This chain uses TRBV19 with TRBJ1-1; D perhaps matches TRBD1 (5 bases). The CDR3 nucleotides read TGTGCCAGTAGTCGGCAGGGTGGGATCATGAACACTGAAGCTTTCTTT. Protein product: CASSRQGGIMNTEAFF.